This TCR beta chain appears in the sequencing data of a study of blood T cells in healthy people across ages. V was cut by 0 bases and J by 5 bases, with 5 bases left in between. The germline CDR1 and CDR2 sequences are SEHNR and FQNEAQ (reference sequence). The CDR3 contains 12 residues. This clonotype was seen repeatedly, ten times or more. Alongside a J-beta primer mix, a sample-barcoded 5' primer served in a second PCR lasting about 7 to 11 cycles. Via MiXCR, TCRdb re-called the 5' RACE reads, giving one row per CDR3 protein. Of approximately 1,000,000 distinct CDR3 sequences listed, approximately 38% are singletons.

J is TRBJ2-7 and V is TRBV7-9; no firm D call. The TCR originated in a man younger than 35 in good health. Sequenced sample: blood. This CDR3 reads CASSLALDEQYF. The CDR3, as DNA: TGTGCCAGCAGCTTAGCTCTGGACGAGCAGTACTTC.